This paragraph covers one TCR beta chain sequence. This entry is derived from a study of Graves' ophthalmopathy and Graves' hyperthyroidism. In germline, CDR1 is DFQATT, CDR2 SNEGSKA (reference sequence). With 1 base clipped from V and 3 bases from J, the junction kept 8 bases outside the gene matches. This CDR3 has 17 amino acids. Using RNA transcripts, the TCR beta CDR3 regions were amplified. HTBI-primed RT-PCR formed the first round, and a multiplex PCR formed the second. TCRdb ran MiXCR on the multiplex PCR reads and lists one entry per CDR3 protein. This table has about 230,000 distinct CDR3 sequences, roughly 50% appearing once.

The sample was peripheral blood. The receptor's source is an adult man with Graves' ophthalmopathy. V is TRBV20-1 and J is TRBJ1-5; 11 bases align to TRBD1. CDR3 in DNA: TGCAGTGCTAGAGCGGACAGGGGGCGTTTGTACAATCAGCCCCAGCATTTT. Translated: CSARADRGRLYNQPQHF.